This TCR beta chain originates from a study of T cell responses to AZD1222 COVID-19 vaccine. Profiling relied on immunoSEQ multiplex PCR, and the TCRdb table lists in-frame clones only, not all of them. The sample records just over 60,000 clones, more than 70% being singletons. This clone was seen only once. The antigen is unknown. The study's findings and limits: Two AZD1222 doses significantly raised spike-specific TCR breadth and depth over controls. The peak T cell response came first, and repertoires were sampled only after it. Spike-wide vaccine-associated CD4 TCRs dominated at 160-218 and 743-854.

V dropped 11 bases and J dropped 2; count of bases not matched to a gene: 8. The CDR3 contains 14 residues. Germline CDR1 is SGHVS and CDR2 is FNYEAQ. Sequencing was performed on peripheral blood, taken on day 0 of AZD1222 vaccination. The sequence derives from an adult in good health. The V call is TRBV7-6, the J call TRBJ2-2; TRBD2 matches 7 bases. The CDR3 coding sequence is TGTGCCTCCAGCGGGGCCCCCAACACCGGGGAGCTGTTTTTT. It encodes CASSGAPNTGELFF. Together with reference TRBV7-6 and TRBJ2-2, the CDR3 gives the full variable domain: GAGVSQSPRYKVTKRGQDVALRCDPISGHVSLYWYRQALGQGPEFLTYFNYEAQQDKSGLPNDRFSAERPEGSISTLTIQRTEQRDSAMYRCASSGAPNTGELFFGEGSRLTVL.